This TCR beta chain was found in a study of metastatic and nonmetastatic thyroid tumors. As for the study in general: The study looked at repertoires side by side in blood and in tumor or nodule tissue from malignant and benign thyroid patients. Whole-study findings and limits: In both blood and tumor samples, TCR beta diversity was reported significantly higher for malignant than benign nodules.

The authors' processing: The distant-metastasis classifier for papillary thyroid cancer was built from CDR3 differences across clinicopathological groups. TCRdb re-clonotyped the PCR reads via MiXCR. These V and J calls rely on TCRdb rather than the paper's analysis. Of approximately 50,000 clones in the sample, 20% to 25% were seen once. Points on this clone: Its specificity is not known. Mismatch with germline at one junction end may stem from a read error.

None of the patients had undergone any treatment ahead of thyroid surgery. The sample consisted of blood. The sequence was obtained from a female donor with papillary thyroid cancer or a benign thyroid nodule (not recorded which). Some clones in this sample may be carry-over from other donors' samples.

This CDR3 is CASSLMASGTYGQYF. The CDR3 DNA sequence: TGCGCCAGCAGCTTGATGGCTAGCGGTACCTACGGGCAGTACTTC. This chain links TRBV5-1 with TRBJ2-7, with 7 bases fitting TRBD2. CDR1 SGHRS and CDR2 YFSETQ come from the germline V gene. This CDR3 comprises 15 residues.